This T cell receptor (beta chain) was documented in a study of T cells after yellow fever vaccination. This clonotype was recorded many times. From the 5' RACE reads, TCRdb called clonotypes with MiXCR, one entry per CDR3 protein. The sample contains about 250,000 distinct CDR3 sequences, about 3.9% of which appear only once. The V end was cut by 1 base, the J end by 8 bases, with 9 bases between. The CDR3 is made up of 13 amino acids. This sequence joins TRBV12-3 or TRBV12-4 and TRBJ2-1, with D possibly matching TRBD2 (5 bases). The source of this sequence is a man younger than 35 who received the YFV17D yellow fever vaccine. The sequences come from PBMCs, collected 15 days after the yellow fever booster vaccination. The CDR3 DNA sequence: TGTGCCAGCAGTTTAGGTCGGGGTGATGAGCAGTTCTTC. Translated, it gives CASSLGRGDEQFF.